The 9 T cell receptor beta chains in this list originate from one sample, sequenced in a study of CD8 T cells in ankylosing spondylitis. TCRdb fed the 5' RACE reads into MiXCR, producing one record per CDR3 protein. Of 210,000 or so distinct CDR3 sequences in the sample, under 8.5% were seen once. Sequencing input: blood, either unsorted or a sorted T cell fraction (not recorded which). The receptor set was obtained from a female donor with ankylosing spondylitis or in good health (not recorded which).

The chain employs TRBV7-1 and TRBJ2-7; D perhaps matches TRBD1 (5 bases). TRBV7-1 is given ORF status, its function remaining uncertain. The CDR3 consists of 12 residues. The germline V and J ends were trimmed by 10 bases and 2 bases, with 12 bases remaining between them. DNA of the CDR3: TGTGCCATCGGCTCAGGGCCCTACGAGCAGTACTTC. It yields the protein CAIGSGPYEQYF.

The V call is TRBV20-1, the J call TRBJ2-1; perhaps TRBD2 as D (6 bases). Trimming cost V 8 bases and J 9 bases, with 23 bases left between them. CDR1 DFQATT and CDR2 SNEGSKA come from the germline V gene (reference sequence). The CDR3 is 14 amino acids. This chain's CDR3 is CSSAELAGKGEQFF. The CDR3 DNA reads as TGCAGTTCCGCCGAACTCGCGGGAAAAGGTGAGCAGTTCTTC.

This clonotype was seen at least ten times. The CDR3 is CASSLVGGRQPQHF. The CDR3 bases are TGTGCCAGCAGTTTAGTAGGGGGCCGGCAGCCCCAGCATTTT. This chain connects TRBV28 to TRBJ1-5, with 7 positions matching TRBD1. The germline gives CDR1 MDHEN, CDR2 SYDVKM. This CDR3 has 14 residues. V gave up 2 bases and J gave up 7 bases; unmatched junction bases: 5.

This clonotype was seen ten or more times. The genes are TRBV10-3 and TRBJ2-3; the match to TRBD2 covers 7 bases. V lost 0 bases and J lost 4; bases outside the gene matches: 7. Germline values: CDR1 ENHRY, CDR2 SYGVKD. This CDR3 region has 16 residues. CDR3 nucleotides: TGTGCCATCAGTGAGTCGACTAGCAGTCTCTCAGATACGCAGTATTTT. Translating it yields CAISESTSSLSDTQYF.

This clonotype has just a few counts. The chain is built from TRBV5-6 and TRBJ2-5, with unresolved D. This CDR3 comprises 13 residues. Trimming shortened V by 0 bases and J by 4 bases, and 7 bases separated the two germline ends. Germline V gene sequence: CDR1 SGHDT, CDR2 YYEEEE. DNA of the CDR3: TGTGCCAGCAGCTTGGAAAAGTTAGAGACCCAGTACTTC. It codes for CASSLEKLETQYF.

The sample holds many counts of this clonotype. J is TRBJ2-2 and V is TRBV29-1, with TRBD1 identical over 9 bases. The CDR3 has 14 residues. CDR1 and CDR2 (germline): SQVTM, ANQGSEA. The CDR3 sequence: CSGQGLPNTGELFF. The DNA for the CDR3 is TGCAGTGGACAGGGGCTCCCGAACACCGGGGAGCTGTTTTTT.

Only a few counts were recorded for this clonotype. The chain has TRBV20-1 and TRBJ2-5, with D perhaps matching TRBD2 (5 bases). V was pared by 7 bases and J by 5 bases, with 26 bases between. Looked up from germline, CDR1 is DFQATT and CDR2 is SNEGSKA (reference sequence). The CDR3 is 16 residues long. CDR3 nucleotides: TGCAGTGGGGGAGTGCTCCCCATTGGGTCTATGGAGACCCAGTACTTC. Amino acids: CSGGVLPIGSMETQYF.

This clonotype has at least ten counts. V usage is TRBV11-2 and J usage is TRBJ2-2; D possibly corresponds to TRBD2 (6 bases). Deletions cut 7 bases from V and 6 bases from J, with 18 bases between. The germline V gene encodes CDR1 SGHAT and CDR2 FQNNGV. The CDR3 extends over 15 amino acids. DNA of the CDR3: TGTGCCAGCACCATTGGGGGGAGTGGTTCCGGGGAGCTGTTTTTT. Translation: CASTIGGSGSGELFF.

This rearrangement joins TRBV10-1 to TRBJ2-3; TRBD2 matches 8 bases. With V trimmed by 2 bases and J by 3 bases, 7 bases remained unmatched. Germline CDR1 WNHNN, CDR2 SYGVQD (reference sequence). This CDR3 has 16 residues. This CDR3 is CASSEPAGGGTDTQYF. CDR3 nucleotide sequence: TGCGCCAGCAGTGAGCCGGCGGGAGGAGGGACAGATACGCAGTATTTT.